The TCR beta chain described here comes from a study of shared clonotypes between healthy human individuals. This CDR3 region has 14 residues. V lost 2 bases and J 5 bases, leaving 12 bases between the germline ends. Per the germline V gene, CDR1 is MNHNY and CDR2 is SVGAGI (reference sequence). Clones were sequenced by immunoSEQ multiplex PCR, and TCRdb holds only the in-frame ones, with some missing. The data hold over 2,000,000 clones, with roughly 93% observed a single time. Findings of the study overall: Clonotypes shared by all four donors outscored non-shared clonotypes in generation probability. Estimated richness was generally greater in naive than memory subsets.

In the case of this clone: What it binds is unknown.

Only CD45RO-negative cells positively selected for CCR7 counted as naive CD8 cells, so terminally differentiated effector memory CD45RA+ cells were excluded. There were only Caucasian adults among the donors, and all lived in Nashville, Tennessee. The clonotype originates from a man aged 18 to 30 in good health. Some clones in this sample may be carry-over from other donors' samples. The sample taken for sequencing was naive CD8+ T cells from PBMCs. The chain uses TRBV6-6 and TRBJ1-2; D remains unclear. CDR3 loop: CASSYPAVPYGYTF. The CDR3 DNA reads as TGTGCCAGCAGTTACCCCGCAGTGCCTTATGGCTACACCTTC.